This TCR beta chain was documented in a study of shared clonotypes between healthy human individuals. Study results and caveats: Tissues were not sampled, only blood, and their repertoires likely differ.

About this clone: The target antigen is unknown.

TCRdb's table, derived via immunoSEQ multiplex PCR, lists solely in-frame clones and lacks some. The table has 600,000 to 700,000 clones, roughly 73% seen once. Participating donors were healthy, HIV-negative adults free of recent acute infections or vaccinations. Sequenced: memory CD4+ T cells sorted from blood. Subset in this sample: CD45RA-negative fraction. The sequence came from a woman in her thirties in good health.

The CDR3 DNA follows: TGTGCCAGCAGCTTATATCAAGATACGCAGTATTTT. Amino acid sequence: CASSLYQDTQYF. The rearrangement joins TRBV11-2 to TRBJ2-3; D remains unclear. Germline CDR1 SGHAT, CDR2 FQNNGV. The CDR3 has 12 amino acids. Deletions cut 2 bases from V and 5 bases from J, with 5 bases between.